This T cell receptor beta chain emerged from a study of control samples from healthy donors and cancer patients (dated by TCRdb to 2018 to 2020). The library was generated by the immunoSEQ multiplex PCR assay. The immuneACCESS repertoire file appears here via TCRdb, limited to in-frame rearrangements. These files lack a portion of the clones; in checked studies, under half of the deficit traces to unresolved V genes, and the cause of the others is not known. The sample table shows 120,000 or so clones, and around 92% are seen once. About 0.6% of the sample belongs to the ten largest clones. As to this clone: It lacks a known antigen. No clone much larger than this one lies a single base away; base qualities are absent.

Sequencing input: PBMCs. The receptor was derived from an elderly man with head and neck cancer.

This receptor has the CDR3 CASSSAGAGTDNSPLHF. The DNA is as follows: TGTGCCAGCAGTTCCGCGGGAGCCGGGACAGATAATTCACCCCTCCACTTT. The receptor chain draws on TRBV27 and TRBJ1-6, and 7 bases in between align with TRBD1. The germline V and J ends show losses of 4 bases and 5 bases respectively, and no gene match explains 11 bases of the junction. Sequences MNHEY (CDR1) and SMNVEV (CDR2) are obtained from the germline V gene (reference sequence). The CDR3 covers 17 residues, taking in both the cysteine and the phenylalanine. Left in the record is the CDR3 DNA by itself, 51 bases read in frame from the first base.